This TCR beta chain originates from a study of immune evolution from preneoplasia to lung adenocarcinoma. Background on the study: HLA loss of heterozygosity: approximately 7.5% AIS, around 16% MIA, around 35% ADC, none AAH. The study's findings and limits: Top clone frequencies peaked in normal lung, apparently declining through invasive adenocarcinoma. Later-stage lesions appeared to have more T cells, more diversity, less clonality.

Premalignant or tumor cells were enriched by macro-dissection after pathologic assessment. Sequenced by immunoSEQ multiplex PCR; TCRdb stores in-frame clones only, minus some. This table has 11,000 to 15,000 clones, approximately 85% appearing once. The V gene's germline CDR1 is MNHEY and CDR2 SMNVEV (reference sequence). This CDR3 contains 13 residues. V shed 2 bases and J 6 bases; nucleotides not matched to a gene: 0. Remarks on this clone: No antigen is known for it.

Sequencing was done on a sample of FFPE lung adenocarcinoma in situ tissue. The TCR sequence derives from an older donor with lung adenocarcinoma. V is TRBV27 and J is TRBJ2-1, with 8 bases lining up with TRBD2. CDR3 nucleotide sequence: TGTGCCAGCAGTTTACTAGCGGGCAATGAGCAGTTCTTC. Translated: CASSLLAGNEQFF.